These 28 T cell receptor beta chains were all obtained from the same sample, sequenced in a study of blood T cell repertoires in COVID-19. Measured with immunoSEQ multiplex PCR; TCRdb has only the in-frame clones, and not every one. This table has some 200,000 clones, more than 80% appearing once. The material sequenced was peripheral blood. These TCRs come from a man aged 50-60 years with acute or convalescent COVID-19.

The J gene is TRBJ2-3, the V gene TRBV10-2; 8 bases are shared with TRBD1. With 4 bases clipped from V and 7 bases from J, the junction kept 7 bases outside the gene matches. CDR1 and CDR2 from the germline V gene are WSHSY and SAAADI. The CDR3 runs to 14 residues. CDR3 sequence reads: CASSVDRVKNTQYF. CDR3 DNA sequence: TGCGCCAGCAGTGTGGACAGGGTGAAAAATACGCAGTATTTT.

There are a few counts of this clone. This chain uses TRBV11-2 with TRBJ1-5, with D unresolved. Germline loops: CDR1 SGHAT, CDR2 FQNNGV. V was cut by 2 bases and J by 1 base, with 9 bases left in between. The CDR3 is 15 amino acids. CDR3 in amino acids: CASSLRETSNQPQHF. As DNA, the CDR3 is TGTGCCAGCAGCTTAAGGGAGACGAGCAATCAGCCCCAGCATTTT. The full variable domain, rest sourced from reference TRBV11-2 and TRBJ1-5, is EAGVAQSPRYKIIEKRQSVAFWCNPISGHATLYWYQQILGQGPKLLIQFQNNGVVDDSQLPKDRFSAERLKGVDSTLKIQPAKLEDSAVYLCASSLRETSNQPQHFGDGTRLSIL.

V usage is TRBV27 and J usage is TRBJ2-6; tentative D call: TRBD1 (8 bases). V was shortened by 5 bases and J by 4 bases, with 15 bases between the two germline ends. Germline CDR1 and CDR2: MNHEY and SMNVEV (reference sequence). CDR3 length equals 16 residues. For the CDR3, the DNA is TGTGCCAGCAGTCCAACAGGGGGGGTGGGGGCCAACGTCCTGACTTTC. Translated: CASSPTGGVGANVLTF. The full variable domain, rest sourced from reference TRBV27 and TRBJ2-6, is EAQVTQNPRYLITVTGKKLTVTCSQNMNHEYMSWYRQDPGLGLRQIYYSMNVEVTDKGDVPEGYKVSRKEKRNFPLILESPSPNQTSLYFCASSPTGGVGANVLTFGAGSRLTVL.

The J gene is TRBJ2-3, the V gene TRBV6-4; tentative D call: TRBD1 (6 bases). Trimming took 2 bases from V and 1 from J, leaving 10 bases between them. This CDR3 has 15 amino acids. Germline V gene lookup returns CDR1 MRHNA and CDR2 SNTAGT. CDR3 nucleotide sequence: TGTGCCAGCAGTGACAGAGGGGGAGGCACAGATACGCAGTATTTT. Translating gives CASSDRGGGTDTQYF.

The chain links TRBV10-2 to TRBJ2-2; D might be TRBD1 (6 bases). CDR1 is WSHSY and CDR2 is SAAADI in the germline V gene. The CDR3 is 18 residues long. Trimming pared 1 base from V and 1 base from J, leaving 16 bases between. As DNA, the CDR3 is TGCGCCAGCAGTGAGTACTACAGGGATTTGGGGAACACCGGGGAGCTGTTTTTT. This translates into CASSEYYRDLGNTGELFF.

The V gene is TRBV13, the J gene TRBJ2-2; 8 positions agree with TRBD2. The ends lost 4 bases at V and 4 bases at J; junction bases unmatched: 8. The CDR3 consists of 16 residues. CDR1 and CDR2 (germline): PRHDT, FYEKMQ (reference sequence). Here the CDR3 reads CASSSPGTRRTGELFF. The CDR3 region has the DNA TGTGCCAGCAGCTCCCCGGGGACTAGGCGCACCGGGGAGCTGTTTTTT.

In nucleotides, the CDR3 is TGTGCCAGTAGTACAAGGGACAGCTATCTTCTCAACACCGGGGAGCTGTTTTTT. Its translation: CASSTRDSYLLNTGELFF. V and J are TRBV19 and TRBJ2-2; TRBD1 agrees at 7 bases. The CDR3 runs to 18 residues. CDR1 and CDR2 from the germline V gene are LNHDA and SQIVND (reference sequence). J was trimmed by 2 bases and V by 4 bases; bases with no gene match: 13. Combining the CDR3 with reference TRBV19 and TRBJ2-2 gives the whole variable domain DGGITQSPKYLFRKEGQNVTLSCEQNLNHDAMYWYRQDPGQGLRLIYYSQIVNDFQKGDIAEGYSVSREKKESFPLTVTSAQKNPTAFYLCASSTRDSYLLNTGELFFGEGSRLTVL.

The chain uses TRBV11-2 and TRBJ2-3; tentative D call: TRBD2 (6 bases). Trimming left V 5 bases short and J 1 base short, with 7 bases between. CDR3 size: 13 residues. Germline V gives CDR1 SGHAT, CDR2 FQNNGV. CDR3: CASSPSGTDTQYF. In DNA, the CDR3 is TGTGCCAGCAGCCCTAGCGGCACAGATACGCAGTATTTT.

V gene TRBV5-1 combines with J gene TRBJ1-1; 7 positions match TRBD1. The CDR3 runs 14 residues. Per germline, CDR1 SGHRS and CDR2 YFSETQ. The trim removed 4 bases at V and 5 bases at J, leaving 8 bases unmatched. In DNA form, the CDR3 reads TGCGCCAGCAGCCCTGGACAGGAGGGGACTGAAGCTTTCTTT. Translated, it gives CASSPGQEGTEAFF. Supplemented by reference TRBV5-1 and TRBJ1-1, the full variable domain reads KAGVTQTPRYLIKTRGQQVTLSCSPISGHRSVSWYQQTPGQGLQFLFEYFSETQRNKGNFPGRFSGRQFSNSRSEMNVSTLELGDSALYLCASSPGQEGTEAFFGQGTRLTVV.

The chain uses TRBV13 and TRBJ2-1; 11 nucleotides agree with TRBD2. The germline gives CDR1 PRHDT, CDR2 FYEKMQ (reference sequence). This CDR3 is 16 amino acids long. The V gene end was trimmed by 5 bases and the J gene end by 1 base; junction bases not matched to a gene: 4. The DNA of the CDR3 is TGTGCCAGCAGCCGTGGGACTAGCGGATCCTACAATGAGCAGTTCTTC. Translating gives CASSRGTSGSYNEQFF.

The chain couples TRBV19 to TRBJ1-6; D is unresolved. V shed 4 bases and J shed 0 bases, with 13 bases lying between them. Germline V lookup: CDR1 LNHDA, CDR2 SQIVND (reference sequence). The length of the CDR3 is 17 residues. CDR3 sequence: CASSNVGEFSYNSPLHF. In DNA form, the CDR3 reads TGTGCCAGTAGTAACGTCGGGGAATTCTCCTATAATTCACCCCTCCACTTT.

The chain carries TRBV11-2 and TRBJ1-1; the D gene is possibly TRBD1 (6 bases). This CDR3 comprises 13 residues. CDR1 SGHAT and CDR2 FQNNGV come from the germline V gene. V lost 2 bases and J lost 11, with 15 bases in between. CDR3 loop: CASSLNERGYAFF. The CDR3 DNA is TGTGCCAGCAGCTTAAACGAAAGGGGGTATGCTTTCTTT.

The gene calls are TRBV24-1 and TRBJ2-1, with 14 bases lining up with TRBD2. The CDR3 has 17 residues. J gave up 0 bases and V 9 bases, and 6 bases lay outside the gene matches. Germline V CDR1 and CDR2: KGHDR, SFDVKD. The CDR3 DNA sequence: TGTGCCACCGGACTAGCGGGGGGCGACAGCTCCTACAATGAGCAGTTCTTC. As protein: CATGLAGGDSSYNEQFF.

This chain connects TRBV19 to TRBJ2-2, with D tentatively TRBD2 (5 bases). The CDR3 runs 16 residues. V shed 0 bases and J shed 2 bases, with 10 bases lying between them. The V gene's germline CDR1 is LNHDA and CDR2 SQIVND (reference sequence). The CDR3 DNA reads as TGTGCCAGTAGTATAGATCTTGGGAGAAACACCGGGGAGCTGTTTTTT. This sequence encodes CASSIDLGRNTGELFF.

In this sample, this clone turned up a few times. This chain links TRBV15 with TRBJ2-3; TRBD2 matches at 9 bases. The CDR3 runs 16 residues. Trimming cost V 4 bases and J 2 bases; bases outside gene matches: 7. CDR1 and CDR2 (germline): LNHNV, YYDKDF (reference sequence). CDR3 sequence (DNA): TGTGCCACCAGCAAGCGGGGGGCCCTTCCCACAGATACGCAGTATTTT. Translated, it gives CATSKRGALPTDTQYF. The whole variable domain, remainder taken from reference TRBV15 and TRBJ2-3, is DAMVIQNPRYQVTQFGKPVTLSCSQTLNHNVMYWYQQKSSQAPKLLFHYYDKDFNNEADTPDNFQSRRPNTSFCFLDIRSPGLGDTAMYLCATSKRGALPTDTQYFGPGTRLTVL.

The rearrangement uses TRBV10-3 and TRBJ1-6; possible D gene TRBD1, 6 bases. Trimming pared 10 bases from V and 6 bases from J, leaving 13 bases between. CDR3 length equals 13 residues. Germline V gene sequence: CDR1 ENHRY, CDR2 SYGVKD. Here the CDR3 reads CATRGQPNSPLHF. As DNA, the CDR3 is TGTGCCACCCGTGGACAGCCTAATTCACCCCTCCACTTT.

CDR3 in DNA: TGTGCCAGCAGCCCGGGACAGGGGCCCGCAACTAATGAAAAACTGTTTTTT. Translating gives CASSPGQGPATNEKLFF. V gene TRBV5-5 combines with J gene TRBJ1-4, with 10 bases identical to TRBD1. The CDR3 is 17 amino acids. The ends lost 4 bases at V and 0 bases at J; junction bases unmatched: 6. The V gene's germline CDR1 is SGHKS and CDR2 YYEKEE (reference sequence).

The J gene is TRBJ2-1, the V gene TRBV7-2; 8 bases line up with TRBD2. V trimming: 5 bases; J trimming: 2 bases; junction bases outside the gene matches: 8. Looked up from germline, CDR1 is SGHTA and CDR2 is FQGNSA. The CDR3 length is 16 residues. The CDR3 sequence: CASSPRRGATYNEQFF. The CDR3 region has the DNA TGTGCCAGCAGCCCGAGGCGGGGGGCCACCTACAATGAGCAGTTCTTC. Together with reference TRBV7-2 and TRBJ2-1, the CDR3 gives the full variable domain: GAGVSQSPSNKVTEKGKDVELRCDPISGHTALYWYRQSLGQGLEFLIYFQGNSAPDKSGLPSDRFSAERTGGSVSTLTIQRTQQEDSAVYLCASSPRRGATYNEQFFGPGTRLTVL.

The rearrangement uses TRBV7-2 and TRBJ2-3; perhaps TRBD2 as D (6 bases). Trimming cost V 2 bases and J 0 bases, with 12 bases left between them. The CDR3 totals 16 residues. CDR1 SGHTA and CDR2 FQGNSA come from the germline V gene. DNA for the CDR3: TGTGCCAGCAGCTTAACAGGACTATCTAGCACAGATACGCAGTATTTT. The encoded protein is CASSLTGLSSTDTQYF.

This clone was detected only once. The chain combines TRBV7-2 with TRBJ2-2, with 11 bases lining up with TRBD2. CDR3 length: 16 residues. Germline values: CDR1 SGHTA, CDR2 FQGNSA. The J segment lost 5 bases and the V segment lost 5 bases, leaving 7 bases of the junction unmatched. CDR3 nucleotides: TGTGCCAGCAGCCCTAAGGCTAGCGGGAGGACCGGGGAGCTGTTTTTT. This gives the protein CASSPKASGRTGELFF.

The CDR3, as DNA: TGTGCCAGCTCAAGGGACAGTTCCGAGCAGTACGTC. Protein product: CASSRDSSEQYV. The chain recombines TRBV18 with TRBJ2-7; TRBD1 agrees at 7 bases. Germline CDR1 reads KGHSH; CDR2 reads LQKENI. The CDR3 totals 12 residues. Trimming cost V 5 bases and J 6 bases; bases outside gene matches: 4.

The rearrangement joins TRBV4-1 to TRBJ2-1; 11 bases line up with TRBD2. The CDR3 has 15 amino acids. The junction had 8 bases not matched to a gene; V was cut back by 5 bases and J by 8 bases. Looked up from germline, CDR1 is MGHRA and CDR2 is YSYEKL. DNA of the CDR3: TGCGCCAGCAGCGCTATAGCGGGAGGGGGCTATGAGCAGTTCTTC. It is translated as CASSAIAGGGYEQFF.

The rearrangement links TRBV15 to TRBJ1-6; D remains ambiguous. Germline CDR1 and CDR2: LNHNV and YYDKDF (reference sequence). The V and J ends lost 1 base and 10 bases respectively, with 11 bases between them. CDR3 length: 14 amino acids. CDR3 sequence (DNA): TGTGCCACCAGCAGAGTCGGAGGATACTCACCCCTCCACTTT. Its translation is CATSRVGGYSPLHF.

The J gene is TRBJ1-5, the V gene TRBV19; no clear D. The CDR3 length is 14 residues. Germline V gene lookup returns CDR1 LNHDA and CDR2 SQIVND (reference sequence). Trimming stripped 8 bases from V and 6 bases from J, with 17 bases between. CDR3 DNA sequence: TGTGCCAGTCACCCGGCGGGTAGGAGTCAGCCCCAGCATTTT. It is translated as CASHPAGRSQPQHF.

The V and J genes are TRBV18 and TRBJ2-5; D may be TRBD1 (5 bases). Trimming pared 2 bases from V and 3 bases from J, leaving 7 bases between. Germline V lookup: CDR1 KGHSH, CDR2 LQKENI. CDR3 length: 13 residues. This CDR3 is CASSPGREETQYF. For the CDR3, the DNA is TGTGCCAGCTCACCAGGCAGGGAAGAGACCCAGTACTTC.

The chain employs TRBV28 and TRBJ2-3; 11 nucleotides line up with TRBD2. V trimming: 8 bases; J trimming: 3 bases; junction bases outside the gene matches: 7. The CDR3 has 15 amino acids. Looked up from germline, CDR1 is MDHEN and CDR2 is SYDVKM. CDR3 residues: CASFTSGSRTDTQYF. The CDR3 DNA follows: TGTGCCAGCTTCACTAGCGGGAGTAGGACAGATACGCAGTATTTT.

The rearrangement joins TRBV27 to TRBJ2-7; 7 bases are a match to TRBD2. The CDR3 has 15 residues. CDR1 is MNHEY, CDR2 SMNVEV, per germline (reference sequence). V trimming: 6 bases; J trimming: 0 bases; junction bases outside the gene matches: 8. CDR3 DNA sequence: TGTGCCAGCAGACCCCGGGGGGTTGGCTCCTACGAGCAGTACGTC. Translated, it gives CASRPRGVGSYEQYV.

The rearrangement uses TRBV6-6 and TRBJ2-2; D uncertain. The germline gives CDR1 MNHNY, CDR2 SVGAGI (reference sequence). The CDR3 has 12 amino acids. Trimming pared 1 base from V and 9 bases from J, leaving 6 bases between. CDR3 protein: CASSYLERELFF. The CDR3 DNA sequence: TGTGCCAGCAGTTACTTGGAGCGGGAGCTGTTTTTT.